This T cell receptor beta chain was sequenced in a study of long-term antiretroviral therapy in people with HIV. The CDR3 spans 13 residues. V lost 6 bases and J lost 8, with 17 bases in between. Germline lookup yields CDR1 SGHNT and CDR2 YYREEE (reference sequence). The libraries were made with immunoSEQ v3.0 at survey level. The table came from immunoSEQ multiplex PCR; TCRdb's copy has only in-frame clones and leaves some out. The data contain 35,000 to 45,000 clones, less than 85% of them seen just once; the ten biggest clones take up 5.8%. The source of this sequence is a man in his thirties or forties with HIV. The sequencing used unsorted PBMCs, collected 3.4 years after starting antiretroviral therapy. This chain uses TRBV5-4 with TRBJ1-2; possibly TRBD1 for D (5 bases). CDR3 in DNA: TGTGCCAGCAACCTTGGTCCAGGGCAAGGCTACACCTTC. Amino acid sequence: CASNLGPGQGYTF.